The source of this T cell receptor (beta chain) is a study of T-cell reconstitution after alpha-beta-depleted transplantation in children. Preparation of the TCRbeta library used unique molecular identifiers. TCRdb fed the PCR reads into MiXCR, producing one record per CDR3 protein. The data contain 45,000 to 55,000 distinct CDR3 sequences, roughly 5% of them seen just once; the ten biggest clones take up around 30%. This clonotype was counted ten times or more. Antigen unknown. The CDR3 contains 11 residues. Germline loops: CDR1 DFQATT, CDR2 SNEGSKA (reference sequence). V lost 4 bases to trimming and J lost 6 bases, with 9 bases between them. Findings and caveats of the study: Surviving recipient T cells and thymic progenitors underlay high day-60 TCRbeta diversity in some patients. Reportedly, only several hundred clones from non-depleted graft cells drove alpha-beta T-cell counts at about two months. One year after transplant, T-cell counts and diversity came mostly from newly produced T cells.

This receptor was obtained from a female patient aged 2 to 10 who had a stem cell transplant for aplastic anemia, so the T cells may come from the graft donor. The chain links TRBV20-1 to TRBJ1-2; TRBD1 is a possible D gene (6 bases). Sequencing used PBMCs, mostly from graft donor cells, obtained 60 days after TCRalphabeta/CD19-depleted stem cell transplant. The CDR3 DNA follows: TGCAGTGCTAATTACAGGGATGGCTACACCTTC. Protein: CSANYRDGYTF.